These 31 T cell receptor beta chains were sequenced from one sample in a study of blood T cell repertoires in COVID-19. TCRdb's copy holds only in-frame clones and misses some; the assay was immunoSEQ multiplex PCR. The sample records some 95,000 clones, 87% being singletons. Sequenced input: peripheral blood. The receptors shown here come from a man in his 70s with acute or convalescent COVID-19.

The chain combines TRBV12-5 with TRBJ1-2, with a tentative D call TRBD1 (5 bases). V was cut by 4 bases and J by 5 bases, with 23 bases left in between. CDR1 and CDR2 (germline): LGHNT, FRNRAP. This CDR3 region has 17 residues. The CDR3 region has the DNA TGTGCTAGTGGTTCCGCCACGGGCGGGGCGGGGAGGTATGGCTACACCTTC. The encoded protein is CASGSATGGAGRYGYTF. The variable domain in full, completed from reference TRBV12-5 and TRBJ1-2, reads DARVTQTPRHKVTEMGQEVTMRCQPILGHNTVFWYRQTMMQGLELLAYFRNRAPLDDSGMPKDRFSAEMPDATLATLKIQPSEPRDSAVYFCASGSATGGAGRYGYTFGSGTRLTVV.

J is TRBJ1-1 and V is TRBV7-9; D is uncertain. Per germline, CDR1 SEHNR and CDR2 FQNEAQ (reference sequence). This CDR3 region has 12 residues. Trimming cost V 3 bases and J 5 bases, with 7 bases left between them. The CDR3: CASSFSQTEAFF. The CDR3 DNA follows: TGTGCCAGCAGCTTTTCCCAAACTGAAGCTTTCTTT.

This clone was counted a few times. The V and J genes are TRBV2 and TRBJ1-6, with no clear D. V was trimmed by 1 base and J by 6 bases, leaving 7 bases between them. The CDR3 sequence is 14 residues long. From germline, CDR1 is SNHLY and CDR2 FYNNEI. Here the CDR3 reads CASSEGQFNSPLHF. In nucleotides, the CDR3 is TGTGCCAGCAGTGAAGGGCAATTTAATTCACCCCTCCACTTT.

V usage is TRBV7-9 and J usage is TRBJ2-3; 9 positions agree with TRBD2. CDR1 is SEHNR and CDR2 is FQNEAQ in the germline V gene (reference sequence). The CDR3 sequence is 15 residues long. Trimming removed 5 bases from V and 1 base from J; junction bases left unmatched: 4. The CDR3 DNA follows: TGTGCCAGCAGCCATAGCGGGGGCGGCACAGATACGCAGTATTTT. It encodes CASSHSGGGTDTQYF. The full variable domain, completed using reference TRBV7-9 and TRBJ2-3, is DTGVSQNPRHKITKRGQNVTFRCDPISEHNRLYWYRQTLGQGPEFLTYFQNEAQLEKSRLLSDRFSAERPKGSFSTLEIQRTEQGDSAMYLCASSHSGGGTDTQYFGPGTRLTVL.

J is TRBJ2-3 and V is TRBV5-8; 12 bases align to TRBD2. Per the germline V gene, CDR1 is SGHTS and CDR2 is YDEGEE. V lost 6 bases to trimming and J lost 6 bases; unmatched junction nucleotides: 11. The CDR3 is made up of 16 amino acids. CDR3 coding DNA: TGTGCCAGCACCTTTAGGACTAGCGGGGAGTGGGATACGCAGTATTTT. It codes for CASTFRTSGEWDTQYF.

The CDR3 nucleotides are TGTGCCAGCAGCCGCGGCCAGTGGGAGACCCAGTACTTC. Protein sequence: CASSRGQWETQYF. This chain connects TRBV3-1 (or the pseudogene TRBV3-2) to TRBJ2-5, with D unclear. The CDR3 spans 13 residues. Germline loops: CDR1 LGHDT, CDR2 YNNKEL (reference sequence). V lost 4 bases and J 5 bases, leaving 11 bases between the germline ends.

This chain links TRBV7-8 with TRBJ1-1, with a possible D match to TRBD1 (6 bases). There are 15 residues in the CDR3. The germline V and J ends were trimmed by 1 base and 1 base, with 10 bases remaining between them. Germline loops: CDR1 SGHVS, CDR2 FQNEAQ. This CDR3 reads CASSLGWTANTEAFF. The CDR3 DNA sequence: TGTGCCAGCAGCTTAGGGTGGACAGCGAACACTGAAGCTTTCTTT.

V and J are TRBV18 and TRBJ2-3, with 10 bases fitting TRBD1. CDR3 length: 14 residues. Per germline, CDR1 KGHSH and CDR2 LQKENI. Unmatched junction bases numbered 2, after V lost 3 bases and J lost 5 bases. Written as DNA, the CDR3 is TGTGCCAGCTCACCGACAGGGGGCAGAGATACGCAGTATTTT. This translates into CASSPTGGRDTQYF.

The chain employs TRBV29-1 and TRBJ1-2; unclear D gene. The CDR3 length is 13 residues. Deletions cut 4 bases from V and 0 bases from J, with 9 bases between. Germline values: CDR1 SQVTM, CDR2 ANQGSEA. The CDR3 DNA reads as TGCAGCGTTGCAGACTCTCCTAACTATGGCTACACCTTC. Translated: CSVADSPNYGYTF.

The rearrangement uses TRBV27 and TRBJ2-1; D gene ambiguous. The CDR3 totals 13 residues. Trimming pared 5 bases from V and 4 bases from J, leaving 9 bases between. CDR1 and CDR2 (germline): MNHEY, SMNVEV (reference sequence). The CDR3 DNA sequence: TGTGCCAGCAGTCCTACAGTATACAATGAGCAGTTCTTC. Protein product: CASSPTVYNEQFF.

The chain recombines TRBV18 with TRBJ2-2; D gene unclear. The germline V and J ends were trimmed by 0 bases and 5 bases, with 7 bases remaining between them. This CDR3 has 14 amino acids. Germline V gene lookup returns CDR1 KGHSH and CDR2 LQKENI. The CDR3 nucleotides are TGTGCCAGCTCACCACCGTCCCAGACCGGGGAGCTGTTTTTT. Its protein is CASSPPSQTGELFF.

The rearrangement joins TRBV3-1 (or the pseudogene TRBV3-2) to TRBJ2-5; 12 nucleotides line up with TRBD2. Germline CDR1 is LGHDT and CDR2 is YNNKEL (reference sequence). V lost 6 bases and J lost 4; bases outside the gene matches: 9. The CDR3 consists of 16 residues. The CDR3 protein is CASRLAGGGRSETQYF. CDR3 bases: TGTGCCAGCAGACTAGCGGGGGGAGGGAGATCAGAGACCCAGTACTTC.

This chain connects TRBV27 to TRBJ1-1; D not certain. This CDR3 is 13 amino acids long. V lost 3 bases to trimming and J lost 4 bases, with 9 bases between them. Looked up from germline, CDR1 is MNHEY and CDR2 is SMNVEV (reference sequence). Here the CDR3 reads CASSFNEGTEAFF. CDR3 nucleotides: TGTGCCAGCAGTTTTAACGAGGGCACTGAAGCTTTCTTT.

The chain is built from TRBV6-4 and TRBJ1-4; D call uncertain. This CDR3 has 13 residues. Germline-derived CDR1 and CDR2 are MRHNA and SNTAGT. V was trimmed by 2 bases and J by 7 bases, leaving 8 bases between them. Here the CDR3 DNA reads TGTGCCAGCAGTGACAGAGAGGGTGAAAAACTGTTTTTT. Protein sequence: CASSDREGEKLFF.

CDR3 sequence reads: CASSKGTRLNNEQFF. The CDR3 DNA is TGTGCCAGCAGCAAAGGGACTAGACTAAACAATGAGCAGTTCTTC. The rearrangement uses TRBV6-5 and TRBJ2-1, with TRBD2 matching 8 bases. The CDR3 contains 15 residues. The J segment lost 5 bases and the V segment lost 6 bases, leaving 9 bases of the junction unmatched. The V gene's germline CDR1 is MNHEY and CDR2 SVGAGI.

The V call is TRBV25-1, the J call TRBJ1-6; 7 positions match TRBD1. This CDR3 has 17 amino acids. Germline V CDR1 and CDR2: MGHDK, SYGVNS. Germline trimming cut 4 bases from V and 8 bases from J; bases unmatched to any gene: 14. The DNA of the CDR3 is TGTGCCAGCAGTGGCCACCCTATGAGGGGGCCAGATTCACCCCTCCACTTT. It is translated as CASSGHPMRGPDSPLHF.

This chain connects TRBV9 to TRBJ2-7; D not certain. The V gene lost 1 base and the J gene lost 6 bases, with 14 bases spanning the gap. The CDR3 contains 14 residues. The germline V gene encodes CDR1 SGDLS and CDR2 YYNGEE. As DNA, the CDR3 is TGTGCCAGCAGCGTAATAGAGGTAAGTGGCGAGCAGTACGTC. Amino acids: CASSVIEVSGEQYV.

This clone has only one observation. This sequence joins TRBV7-8 and TRBJ1-2; D remains unclear. This CDR3 comprises 16 residues. CDR1 and CDR2 from the germline V gene are SGHVS and FQNEAQ. V dropped 0 bases and J dropped 5 bases, with 16 bases sitting between them. The CDR3 protein is CASSLAEVGGRYGYTF. Here the CDR3 DNA reads TGTGCCAGCAGCTTAGCAGAGGTGGGCGGGCGATATGGCTACACCTTC.

The CDR3 is CASSLRLAGRNEQFF. The DNA for the CDR3 is TGTGCCAGCAGCCTCCGACTAGCGGGGCGGAATGAGCAGTTCTTC. The chain has TRBV11-2 and TRBJ2-1, with 11 bases aligning to TRBD2. Germline V CDR1 and CDR2: SGHAT, FQNNGV. CDR3 size: 15 residues. Losses at the gene ends were 5 bases for V and 7 bases for J; bases not matched to a gene: 7.

This clone was detected only once. The rearrangement joins TRBV5-1 to TRBJ1-2, with 7 bases that match TRBD1. The ends lost 6 bases at V and 6 bases at J; junction bases unmatched: 8. Germline V gives CDR1 SGHRS, CDR2 YFSETQ. The CDR3 length is 13 residues. This CDR3 reads CASNPDRDNGYTF. Written as DNA, the CDR3 is TGCGCCAGCAACCCTGACAGGGATAATGGCTACACCTTC.

The V call is TRBV9, the J call TRBJ1-6; 7 bases align to TRBD1. With V trimmed by 4 bases and J by 7 bases, 11 bases remained unmatched. The germline V gene has CDR1 SGDLS and CDR2 YYNGEE. The CDR3 runs to 16 residues. CDR3 DNA sequence: TGTGCCAGCAGCACCGGACAGGAAAACTGGAATTCACCCCTCCACTTT. Amino acid sequence: CASSTGQENWNSPLHF.

The chain links TRBV3-1 (or the pseudogene TRBV3-2) to TRBJ1-2; D is perhaps TRBD1 (5 bases). The CDR3 has 17 amino acids. CDR1 is LGHDT, CDR2 YNNKEL, per germline (reference sequence). Trimming stripped 0 bases from V and 1 base from J, with 15 bases between. Written as DNA, the CDR3 is TGTGCCAGCAGCCAAGACGGCGGGGGGGAACGTAACTATGGCTACACCTTC. It yields the protein CASSQDGGGERNYGYTF.

The V gene is TRBV15, the J gene TRBJ1-4, with TRBD1 matching over 7 bases. This CDR3 contains 17 residues. Germline CDR1 LNHNV, CDR2 YYDKDF (reference sequence). The ends lost 0 bases at V and 0 bases at J; junction bases unmatched: 4. The chain's CDR3 is CATSRDDRASTNEKLFF. The CDR3 DNA is TGTGCCACCAGCAGAGATGACAGGGCCTCAACTAATGAAAAACTGTTTTTT.

The chain carries TRBV28 and TRBJ1-4; no clear D. Germline CDR1 and CDR2: MDHEN and SYDVKM. Trimming took 2 bases from V and 2 from J, leaving 6 bases between them. This CDR3 is 14 amino acids long. CDR3 coding DNA: TGTGCCAGCAGTTTAGGGAGTACTAATGAAAAACTGTTTTTT. Translating gives CASSLGSTNEKLFF.

In DNA form, the CDR3 reads TGTGCCAGCAGCTTCGCTAGCGGGCGCACAGATACGCAGTATTTT. Translation gives CASSFASGRTDTQYF. V gene TRBV5-6 combines with J gene TRBJ2-3; 8 bases line up with TRBD2. CDR3 length: 15 amino acids. V lost 2 bases and J lost 1; bases outside the gene matches: 3. Germline V gene lookup returns CDR1 SGHDT and CDR2 YYEEEE.

The rearrangement links TRBV6-5 to TRBJ1-5, with D maybe TRBD1 (6 bases). CDR1 and CDR2 (germline): MNHEY, SVGAGI. The CDR3 covers 13 residues. Between the trimmed V and J ends, which lost 5 bases and 4 bases, there was a span of 9 bases. The CDR3 bases are TGTGCCAGCAGTCCTAGGGGGAATCAGCCCCAGCATTTT. Translation gives CASSPRGNQPQHF.

The CDR3 protein is CASSLGFGQGIEQYF. In DNA form, the CDR3 reads TGTGCCAGCAGCTTAGGATTCGGGCAGGGGATCGAGCAGTACTTC. This chain links TRBV7-6 with TRBJ2-7; the D gene is possibly TRBD1 (6 bases). The CDR3 length is 15 residues. The germline V gene encodes CDR1 SGHVS and CDR2 FNYEAQ. The V end was cut by 1 base, the J end by 6 bases, with 16 bases between.

The chain couples TRBV4-1 to TRBJ1-4; D is perhaps TRBD1 (5 bases). V dropped 3 bases and J dropped 3 bases, with 14 bases sitting between them. The germline V gene has CDR1 MGHRA and CDR2 YSYEKL. The CDR3 covers 16 residues. This CDR3 reads CASSQAPGLPNEKLFF. The DNA for the CDR3 is TGCGCCAGCAGCCAGGCCCCAGGGCTCCCTAATGAAAAACTGTTTTTT.

The V and J genes are TRBV19 and TRBJ1-1; 10 nucleotides agree with TRBD1. Germline trimming cut 4 bases from V and 4 bases from J; bases unmatched to any gene: 9. The germline CDR1 and CDR2 sequences are LNHDA and SQIVND (reference sequence). The CDR3 is 16 residues long. This CDR3 reads CASSNDRGRDGTEAFF. CDR3 in DNA: TGTGCCAGTAGTAACGACAGGGGGCGGGACGGCACTGAAGCTTTCTTT. Drawing the rest from reference TRBV19 and TRBJ1-1, the complete variable domain is DGGITQSPKYLFRKEGQNVTLSCEQNLNHDAMYWYRQDPGQGLRLIYYSQIVNDFQKGDIAEGYSVSREKKESFPLTVTSAQKNPTAFYLCASSNDRGRDGTEAFFGQGTRLTVV.

The chain has TRBV30 and TRBJ2-7; 7 bases are a match to TRBD1. Germline CDR1 GTSNPN, CDR2 SVGIG (reference sequence). With V trimmed by 6 bases and J by 0 bases, 2 bases remained unmatched. The CDR3 contains 12 residues. This CDR3 reads CACRDSSYEQYF. For the CDR3, the DNA is TGTGCCTGCCGGGACAGCTCCTACGAGCAGTACTTC.

In its sample, this clone was seen a few times. J is TRBJ1-4 and V is TRBV6-5; a weak D match, TRBD1 (5 bases). This CDR3 has 13 amino acids. V was clipped by 8 bases and J by 7 bases, with 14 bases between them. Germline lookup yields CDR1 MNHEY and CDR2 SVGAGI. CDR3: CASLGGWSEKLFF. The CDR3 bases are TGTGCCAGCCTCGGGGGTTGGAGTGAAAAACTGTTTTTT.